This T cell receptor (beta chain) was retrieved from a study of cytotoxic CD8 clonotypes in ibrutinib-treated CLL. The CDR3 has 15 amino acids. Germline V gene lookup returns CDR1 SGHTA and CDR2 FQGNSA. Deletions cut 1 base from V and 4 bases from J, with 13 bases between. TCRdb's table, derived via immunoSEQ multiplex PCR, lists solely in-frame clones and lacks some. This sample carries about 250,000 clones, roughly 70% of them seen once, and the ten largest clones take approximately 15%. Sequences were derived from PBMCs, sampled after 24 months of ibrutinib treatment. This chain joins TRBV7-2 and TRBJ1-2; D is perhaps TRBD1 (6 bases). The sequence came from a human donor with chronic lymphocytic leukemia. CDR3 bases: TGTGCCAGCAGCTTAGGGTCTTCGGGGGCCTATGGCTACACCTTC. It yields the protein CASSLGSSGAYGYTF.